This paragraph reports one T cell receptor (beta chain). The sample comes from a study of blood T cell repertoires in COVID-19. Across the study: The cDNA or gDNA used as material had been derived from T cells, B-cell-depleted T cells, or PBMCs.

CDR3 length: 16 residues. The ends lost 0 bases at V and 2 bases at J; junction bases unmatched: 7. Germline-derived CDR1 and CDR2 are SGHDT and YYEEEE. Profiled with immunoSEQ multiplex PCR; TCRdb holds only in-frame clones, not every one. The table records about 190,000 clones, roughly 85% of them present only once. This TCR came from a woman in her seventies with acute or convalescent COVID-19. The genes are TRBV5-6 and TRBJ2-5, with 7 bases that match TRBD2. The material sequenced was peripheral blood. The CDR3 protein is CASSLAGGWAQETQYF. In DNA, the CDR3 is TGTGCCAGCAGCTTGGCGGGGGGTTGGGCACAAGAGACCCAGTACTTC. Looking up the rest from reference TRBV5-6 and TRBJ2-5 gives the full variable domain: DAGVTQSPTHLIKTRGQQVTLRCSPKSGHDTVSWYQQALGQGPQFIFQYYEEEERQRGNFPDRFSGHQFPNYSSELNVNALLLGDSALYLCASSLAGGWAQETQYFGPGTRLLVL.